This T cell receptor beta chain is from a study of a mutant IDH1 vaccine in newly diagnosed glioma. As for the study in general: Of treated patients, roughly 62% were men and about 38% women, averaging about 40 years. Before enrollment, patients got radiotherapy alone, temozolomide alone, or mostly the combination.

The table came from immunoSEQ multiplex PCR; TCRdb's copy has only in-frame clones and leaves some out. The sample records tens of thousands of clones, 83% being singletons. The time point here: baseline, week 1 (first vaccination visit). As for treatment: pre-vaccination baseline after standard-of-care therapy. CDR1 is SGHDT, CDR2 YYEEEE, per germline. CDR3 length equals 13 residues. The ends were cut back, 1 base at V and 1 base at J, with 6 bases in the middle. The chain combines TRBV5-6 with TRBJ2-7; D is perhaps TRBD1 (5 bases). This material consisted of PBMCs, taken from a glioma patient treated with radiotherapy, temozolomide or both. This sequence originates from a woman aged 45 to 65 with glioma. The CDR3 sequence is CASSLQGSYEQYF. The CDR3 nucleotides read TGTGCCAGCAGCTTGCAGGGTTCCTACGAGCAGTACTTC.